Only one count was recorded for the clone carrying this T cell receptor (beta chain). Next came a second PCR, run for about 6 to 11 cycles, which used a sample-barcoded 5' primer along with a J-beta primer mix. Researchers report that a template-switch adaptor with 12 random nucleotides tagged each cDNA molecule. TCRdb re-called the 5' RACE reads with MiXCR, one entry per CDR3 protein. The sample has 1,800,000 or so distinct CDR3 sequences; about two fifths are singletons. The data derive from a study of blood T cells in healthy people across ages. The individuals who served as donors were healthy Caucasians living in Russia, aged about 6 to 95. With each sample, at least 5 micrograms of total RNA were extracted. Germline V gene sequence: CDR1 MNHEY, CDR2 SVGAGI. The CDR3 spans 14 residues. The V end was cut by 6 bases, the J end by 2 bases, with 14 bases between.

V is TRBV6-5 and J is TRBJ2-7; tentative D call: TRBD1 (7 bases). The source is a human donor in good health. Sequencing used blood. CDR3 DNA: TGTGCCAGCAGATCCGACAGGGAGGCCTACGAGCAGTACTTC. Translation: CASRSDREAYEQYF.